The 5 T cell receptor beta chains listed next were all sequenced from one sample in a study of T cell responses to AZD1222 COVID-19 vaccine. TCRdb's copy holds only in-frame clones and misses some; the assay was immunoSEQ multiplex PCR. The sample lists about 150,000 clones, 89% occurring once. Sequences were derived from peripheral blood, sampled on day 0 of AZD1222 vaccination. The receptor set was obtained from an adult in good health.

CDR3 DNA: TGTGCCAGCAGCCAAGAGTACTCTGAGCAGTTCTTC. Translation gives CASSQEYSEQFF. The chain carries TRBV3-1 (or the pseudogene TRBV3-2) and TRBJ2-1; no reliable D call. The CDR3 consists of 12 residues. Germline lookup yields CDR1 LGHDT and CDR2 YNNKEL (reference sequence). V shed 0 bases and J shed 9 bases, with 6 bases lying between them.

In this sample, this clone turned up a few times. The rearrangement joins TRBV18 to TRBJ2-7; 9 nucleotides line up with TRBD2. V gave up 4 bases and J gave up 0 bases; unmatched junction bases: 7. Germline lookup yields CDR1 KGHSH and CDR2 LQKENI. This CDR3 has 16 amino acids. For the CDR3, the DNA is TGTGCCAGCTCACTCGGACATAGCGGGAGCTCCTACGAGCAGTACTTC. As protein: CASSLGHSGSSYEQYF.

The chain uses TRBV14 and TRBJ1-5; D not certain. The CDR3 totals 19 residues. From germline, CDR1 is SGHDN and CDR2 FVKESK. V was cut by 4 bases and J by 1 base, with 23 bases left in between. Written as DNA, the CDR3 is TGTGCCAGCAGCCCCCCCCTCGGACCTGTCGGGAAGAGCAATCAGCCCCAGCATTTT. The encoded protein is CASSPPLGPVGKSNQPQHF.

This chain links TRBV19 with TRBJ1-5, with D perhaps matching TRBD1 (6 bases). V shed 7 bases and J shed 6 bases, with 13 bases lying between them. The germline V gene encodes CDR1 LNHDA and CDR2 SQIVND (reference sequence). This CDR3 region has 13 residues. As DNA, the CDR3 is TGTGCCAGTACCGGACAGTACGGTCAGCCCCAGCATTTT. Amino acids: CASTGQYGQPQHF.

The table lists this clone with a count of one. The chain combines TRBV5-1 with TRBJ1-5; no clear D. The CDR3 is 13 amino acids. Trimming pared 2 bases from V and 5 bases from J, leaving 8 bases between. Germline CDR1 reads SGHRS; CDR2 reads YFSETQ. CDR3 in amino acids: CASSFSLDQPQHF. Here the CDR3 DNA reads TGCGCCAGCAGCTTCTCTCTTGATCAGCCCCAGCATTTT. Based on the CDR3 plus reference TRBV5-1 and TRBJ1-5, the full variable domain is KAGVTQTPRYLIKTRGQQVTLSCSPISGHRSVSWYQQTPGQGLQFLFEYFSETQRNKGNFPGRFSGRQFSNSRSEMNVSTLELGDSALYLCASSFSLDQPQHFGDGTRLSIL.